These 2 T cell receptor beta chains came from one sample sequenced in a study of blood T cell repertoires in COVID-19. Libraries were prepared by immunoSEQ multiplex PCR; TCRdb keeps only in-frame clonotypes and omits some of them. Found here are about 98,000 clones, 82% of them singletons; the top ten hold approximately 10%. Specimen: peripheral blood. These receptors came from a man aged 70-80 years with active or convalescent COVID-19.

CDR3 bases: TGTGCCAGCAAAACCGGACAGGGACGCCTCTACGAGCAGTACTTC. Its translation: CASKTGQGRLYEQYF. V and J are TRBV2 and TRBJ2-7; TRBD1 aligns across 8 bases. J gave up 3 bases and V 7 bases, and 11 bases lay outside the gene matches. Looked up from germline, CDR1 is SNHLY and CDR2 is FYNNEI. This CDR3 has 15 amino acids.

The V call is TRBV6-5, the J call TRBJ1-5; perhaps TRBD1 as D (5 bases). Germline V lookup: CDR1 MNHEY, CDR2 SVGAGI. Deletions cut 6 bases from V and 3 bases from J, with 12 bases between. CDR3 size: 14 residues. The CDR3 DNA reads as TGTGCCAGCAGCCTCCAGGGCTCCAATCAGCCCCAGCATTTT. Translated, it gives CASSLQGSNQPQHF.